A single sample is the source of the 16 T cell receptor beta chains below, sequenced in a study of blood T cell repertoires in COVID-19. Repertoires were generated with immunoSEQ multiplex PCR, while TCRdb's copy carries only in-frame clones and drops some. The sample records around 250,000 clones, around 86% being singletons. Sequencing used peripheral blood. All receptors come from a woman aged 80 or older with COVID-19, enrolled during active disease.

This rearrangement joins TRBV6-5 to TRBJ1-5, with 9 nucleotides matching TRBD1. The germline CDR1 and CDR2 sequences are MNHEY and SVGAGI. Germline trimming cut 8 bases from V and 8 bases from J; bases unmatched to any gene: 10. CDR3 size: 14 residues. The chain's CDR3 is CASGDRGGRKPQHF. CDR3 nucleotide sequence: TGTGCCAGCGGAGACAGGGGGGGAAGGAAGCCCCAGCATTTT.

This chain's CDR3 is CASSLGTGLSQPQHF. The CDR3 DNA is TGTGCCAGCAGCTTAGGGACAGGGCTCAGTCAGCCCCAGCATTTT. The chain uses TRBV7-9 and TRBJ1-5, with 8 bases that match TRBD1. From germline, CDR1 is SEHNR and CDR2 FQNEAQ (reference sequence). The CDR3 has 15 amino acids. The V and J ends lost 1 base and 6 bases, in that order; junction bases with no gene match: 5.

The chain couples TRBV5-1 to TRBJ2-7, with TRBD1 matching 7 bases. Trimming cost V 4 bases and J 2 bases; bases outside gene matches: 3. The CDR3 has 13 residues. Germline V gene lookup returns CDR1 SGHRS and CDR2 YFSETQ. The CDR3 loop reads CASSIGTAYEQYF. The CDR3 DNA follows: TGCGCCAGCAGCATCGGGACAGCCTACGAGCAGTACTTC.

V gene TRBV18 combines with J gene TRBJ2-2; 7 nucleotides align to TRBD1. CDR1 KGHSH and CDR2 LQKENI come from the germline V gene. This CDR3 is 15 amino acids long. V dropped 0 bases and J dropped 3; count of bases not matched to a gene: 1. DNA for the CDR3: TGTGCCAGCTCACCACCAGGGGGCCACACCGGGGAGCTGTTTTTT. It specifies CASSPPGGHTGELFF.

The table lists this clone with a count of one. The rearrangement links TRBV6-5 to TRBJ1-3; D unresolved. The germline gives CDR1 MNHEY, CDR2 SVGAGI. Between the trimmed V and J ends, which lost 4 bases and 9 bases, there was a span of 13 bases. The CDR3 totals 13 residues. The CDR3 DNA reads as TGTGCCAGCAGTTTAGGGTCACTAGGCACCATATATTTT. As protein: CASSLGSLGTIYF.

The V call is TRBV6-5, the J call TRBJ1-1, with D perhaps matching TRBD1 (6 bases). CDR3 length equals 15 residues. Germline CDR1 is MNHEY and CDR2 is SVGAGI. Between the trimmed V and J ends, which lost 2 bases and 2 bases, there was a span of 12 bases. CDR3 in amino acids: CASSYTGQSNTEAFF. CDR3 nucleotide sequence: TGTGCCAGCAGTTACACAGGACAGAGTAACACTGAAGCTTTCTTT.

To note about this clone: Within the sample, other DNA sequences also encode this same CDR3. This chain connects TRBV5-1 to TRBJ2-2; TRBD1 aligns across 10 bases. Per the germline V gene, CDR1 is SGHRS and CDR2 is YFSETQ. V gave up 3 bases and J gave up 6 bases; unmatched junction bases: 2. This CDR3 is 14 amino acids long. The CDR3 bases are TGCGCCAGCAGCTACGGACAGGGGGCCGGGGAGCTGTTTTTT. It codes for CASSYGQGAGELFF.

This chain uses TRBV9 with TRBJ1-3; 8 bases align to TRBD1. The junction had 10 bases not matched to a gene; V was cut back by 4 bases and J by 4 bases. From germline, CDR1 is SGDLS and CDR2 YYNGEE. CDR3 length: 16 amino acids. CDR3 sequence (DNA): TGTGCCAGCAGCCAATTAGCAGGGGGCACAGGAAACACCATATATTTT. It translates to CASSQLAGGTGNTIYF.

The sample holds a few counts of this clone. The rearrangement links TRBV6-5 to TRBJ1-2; D unresolved. Trimming took off 0 bases at V and 3 bases at J, with 14 bases between the two ends. The CDR3 has 16 residues. Germline assignment: CDR1 MNHEY and CDR2 SVGAGI. DNA of the CDR3: TGTGCCAGCAGTTACTCCCAGGCCTCCTACTACTATGGCTACACCTTC. Amino acids: CASSYSQASYYYGYTF.

The CDR3 sequence: CASSFRSRNTEAFF. The CDR3 DNA sequence: TGTGCCAGCAGTTTTCGTAGCAGAAACACTGAAGCTTTCTTT. This sequence joins TRBV28 and TRBJ1-1; no firm D call. Germline-derived CDR1 and CDR2 are MDHEN and SYDVKM. Trimming removed 3 bases from V and 2 bases from J, with 10 bases in between. The CDR3 covers 14 residues.

This sequence joins TRBV9 and TRBJ2-1; 12 nucleotides agree with TRBD2. V gave up 0 bases and J gave up 0 bases; unmatched junction bases: 4. The CDR3 is 18 residues long. CDR1 and CDR2 from the germline V gene are SGDLS and YYNGEE. Here the CDR3 DNA reads TGTGCCAGCAGCGTAGGACTAGCGGGGGTGAGCTCCTACAATGAGCAGTTCTTC. Translation: CASSVGLAGVSSYNEQFF.

The chain combines TRBV30 with TRBJ2-5; TRBD1 might be the D (5 bases). The CDR3 extends over 13 amino acids. Trimming took off 4 bases at V and 4 bases at J, with 13 bases between the two ends. Germline values: CDR1 GTSNPN, CDR2 SVGIG (reference sequence). CDR3 in DNA: TGTGCCTGGAATTACCCAGGGTTAGAGACCCAGTACTTC. Its translation: CAWNYPGLETQYF.

Only one count was recorded for this clone. This chain connects TRBV2 to TRBJ2-5; D gene uncertain. The ends were cut back, 5 bases at V and 0 bases at J, with 19 bases in the middle. The CDR3 has 17 residues. Germline V lookup: CDR1 SNHLY, CDR2 FYNNEI. The CDR3 DNA reads TGTGCCAGCAGTCTTACTCCCCCGTCGAGCTACCAAGAGACCCAGTACTTC. Translated, it gives CASSLTPPSSYQETQYF.

This sequence joins TRBV5-4 and TRBJ2-5, with D perhaps matching TRBD1 (6 bases). The CDR3 is 13 residues long. From germline, CDR1 is SGHNT and CDR2 YYREEE (reference sequence). Trimming removed 4 bases at V and 2 bases at J, with 9 bases between. The CDR3 loop reads CASSRTVQETQYF. The CDR3 DNA follows: TGTGCCAGCAGCCGGACAGTTCAAGAGACCCAGTACTTC.

In the case of this clone: The sample has other DNA sequences that encode this CDR3 too. V usage is TRBV7-2 and J usage is TRBJ2-3; D call uncertain. Trimming left V 4 bases short and J 2 bases short, with 4 bases between. The CDR3 is 12 residues long. Germline CDR1 is SGHTA and CDR2 is FQGNSA. CDR3 DNA: TGTGCCAGCAGCTCGTTCACAGATACGCAGTATTTT. Translation gives CASSSFTDTQYF.

The V and J genes are TRBV7-3 and TRBJ1-1; D unclear. The V and J ends lost 6 bases and 0 bases respectively, with 17 bases between them. The germline V gene has CDR1 SGHTA and CDR2 FQGTGA. This CDR3 has 16 residues. DNA for the CDR3: TGTGCCAGCAGTCAGAACCTGGGCGGGATGAACACTGAAGCTTTCTTT. Translation gives CASSQNLGGMNTEAFF.